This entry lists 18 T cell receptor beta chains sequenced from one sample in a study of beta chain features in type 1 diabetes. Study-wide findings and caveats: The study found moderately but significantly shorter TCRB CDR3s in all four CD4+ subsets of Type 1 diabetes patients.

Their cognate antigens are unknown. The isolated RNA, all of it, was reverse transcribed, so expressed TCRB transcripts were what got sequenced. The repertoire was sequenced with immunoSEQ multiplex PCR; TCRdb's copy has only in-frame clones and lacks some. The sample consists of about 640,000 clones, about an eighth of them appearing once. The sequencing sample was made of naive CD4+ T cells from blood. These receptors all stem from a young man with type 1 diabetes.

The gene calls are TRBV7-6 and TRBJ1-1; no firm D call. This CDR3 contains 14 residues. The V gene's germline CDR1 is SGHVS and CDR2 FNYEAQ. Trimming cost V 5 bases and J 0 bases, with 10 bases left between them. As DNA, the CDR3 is TGTGCCAGCAGCCCTAACATCATGAACACTGAAGCTTTCTTT. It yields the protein CASSPNIMNTEAFF.

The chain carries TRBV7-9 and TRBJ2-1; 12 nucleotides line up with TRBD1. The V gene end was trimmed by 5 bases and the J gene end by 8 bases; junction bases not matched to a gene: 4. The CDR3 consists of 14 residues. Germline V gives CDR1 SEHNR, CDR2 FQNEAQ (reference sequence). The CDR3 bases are TGTGCCAGCAGCCCGGGGACAGGGGGCGATGAGCAGTTCTTC. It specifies CASSPGTGGDEQFF. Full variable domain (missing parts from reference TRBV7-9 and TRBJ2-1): DTGVSQNPRHKITKRGQNVTFRCDPISEHNRLYWYRQTLGQGPEFLTYFQNEAQLEKSRLLSDRFSAERPKGSFSTLEIQRTEQGDSAMYLCASSPGTGGDEQFFGPGTRLTVL.

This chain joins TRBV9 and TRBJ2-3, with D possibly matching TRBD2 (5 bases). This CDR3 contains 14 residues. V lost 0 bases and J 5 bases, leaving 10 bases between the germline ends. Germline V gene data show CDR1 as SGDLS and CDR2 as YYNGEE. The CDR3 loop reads CASSVEVREDTQYF. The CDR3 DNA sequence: TGTGCCAGCAGCGTAGAGGTGAGGGAAGATACGCAGTATTTT.

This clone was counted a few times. The CDR3: CASSQYRGDPGANVLTF. DNA for the CDR3: TGTGCCAGCAGCCAGTACAGGGGTGACCCTGGGGCCAACGTCCTGACTTTC. The chain joins TRBV14 to TRBJ2-6; 7 bases are a match to TRBD1. CDR3 length: 17 residues. J gave up 2 bases and V 3 bases, and 7 bases lay outside the gene matches. Germline V gene data show CDR1 as SGHDN and CDR2 as FVKESK. The whole variable domain, filled in from reference TRBV14 and TRBJ2-6, reads EAGVTQFPSHSVIEKGQTVTLRCDPISGHDNLYWYRRVMGKEIKFLLHFVKESKQDESGMPNNRFLAERTGGTYSTLKVQPAELEDSGVYFCASSQYRGDPGANVLTFGAGSRLTVL.

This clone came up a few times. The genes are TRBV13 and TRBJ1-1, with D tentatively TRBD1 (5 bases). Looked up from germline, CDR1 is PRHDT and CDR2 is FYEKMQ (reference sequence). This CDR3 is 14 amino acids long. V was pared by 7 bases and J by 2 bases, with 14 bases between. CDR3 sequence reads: CASTIDSANTEAFF. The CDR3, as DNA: TGTGCCAGCACGATTGACAGCGCTAACACTGAAGCTTTCTTT.

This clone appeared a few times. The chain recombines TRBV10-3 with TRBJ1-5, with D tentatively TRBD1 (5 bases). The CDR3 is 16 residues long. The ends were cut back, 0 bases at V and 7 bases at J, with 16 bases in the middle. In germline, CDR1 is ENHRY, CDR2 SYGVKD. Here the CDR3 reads CAISESGAGIGQPQHF. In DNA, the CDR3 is TGTGCCATCAGTGAGTCTGGGGCGGGGATCGGGCAGCCCCAGCATTTT.

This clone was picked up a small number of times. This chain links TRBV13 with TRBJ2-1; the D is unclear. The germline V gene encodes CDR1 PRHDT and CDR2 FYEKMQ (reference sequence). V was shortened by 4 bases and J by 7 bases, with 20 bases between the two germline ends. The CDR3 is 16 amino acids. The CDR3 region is CASSSPRLSGRNEQFF. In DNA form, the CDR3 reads TGTGCCAGCAGCTCGCCCCGACTGTCGGGTCGGAATGAGCAGTTCTTC.

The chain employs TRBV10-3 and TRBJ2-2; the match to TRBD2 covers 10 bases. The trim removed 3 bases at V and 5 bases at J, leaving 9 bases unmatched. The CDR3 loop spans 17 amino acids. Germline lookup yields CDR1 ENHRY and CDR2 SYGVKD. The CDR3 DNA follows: TGTGCCATCAGTGAACTACCTAGCGGGGGTGGAACCGGGGAGCTGTTTTTT. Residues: CAISELPSGGGTGELFF.

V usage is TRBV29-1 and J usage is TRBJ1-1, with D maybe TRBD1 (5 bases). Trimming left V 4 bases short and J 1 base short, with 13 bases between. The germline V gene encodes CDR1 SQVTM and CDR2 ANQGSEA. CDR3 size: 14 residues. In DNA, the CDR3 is TGCAGCGTTGCGGGACTTTTTACGAACACTGAAGCTTTCTTT. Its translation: CSVAGLFTNTEAFF.

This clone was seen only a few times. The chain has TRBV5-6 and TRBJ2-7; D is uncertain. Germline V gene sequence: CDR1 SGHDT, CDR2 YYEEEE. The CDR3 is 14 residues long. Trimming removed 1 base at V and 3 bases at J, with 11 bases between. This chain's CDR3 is CASSLWDFYYEQYF. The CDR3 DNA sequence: TGTGCCAGCAGCTTGTGGGATTTCTACTACGAGCAGTACTTC.

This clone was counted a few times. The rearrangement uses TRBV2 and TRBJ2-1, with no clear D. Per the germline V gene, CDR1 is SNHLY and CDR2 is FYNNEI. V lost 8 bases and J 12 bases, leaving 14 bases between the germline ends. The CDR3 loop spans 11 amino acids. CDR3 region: CASFRSRRQFF. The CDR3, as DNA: TGTGCCAGCTTTAGGTCCAGAAGGCAGTTCTTC.

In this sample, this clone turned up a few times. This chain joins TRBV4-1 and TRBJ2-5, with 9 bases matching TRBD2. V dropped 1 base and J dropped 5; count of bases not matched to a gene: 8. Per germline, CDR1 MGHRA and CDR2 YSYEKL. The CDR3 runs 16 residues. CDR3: CASSQATRTSDETQYF. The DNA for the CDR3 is TGCGCCAGCAGCCAAGCGACCCGGACTAGCGACGAGACCCAGTACTTC.

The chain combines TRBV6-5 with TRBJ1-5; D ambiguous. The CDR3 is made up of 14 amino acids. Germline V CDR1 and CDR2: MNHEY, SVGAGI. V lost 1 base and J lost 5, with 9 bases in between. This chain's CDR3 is CASSYLGIDQPQHF. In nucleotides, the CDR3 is TGTGCCAGCAGTTACTTGGGGATCGATCAGCCCCAGCATTTT.

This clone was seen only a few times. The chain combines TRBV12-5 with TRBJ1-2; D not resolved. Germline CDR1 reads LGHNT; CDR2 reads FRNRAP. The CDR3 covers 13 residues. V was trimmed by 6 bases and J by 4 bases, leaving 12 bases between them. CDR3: CASGAGSLYGYTF. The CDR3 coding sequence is TGTGCTAGTGGCGCCGGGAGTCTCTATGGCTACACCTTC.

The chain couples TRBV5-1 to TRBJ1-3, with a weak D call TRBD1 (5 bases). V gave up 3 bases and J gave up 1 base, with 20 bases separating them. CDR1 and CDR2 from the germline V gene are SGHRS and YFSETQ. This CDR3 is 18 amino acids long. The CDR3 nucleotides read TGCGCCAGCAGCTCCAAACCAAACAGGTCCCCTTCTGGAAACACCATATATTTT. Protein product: CASSSKPNRSPSGNTIYF.

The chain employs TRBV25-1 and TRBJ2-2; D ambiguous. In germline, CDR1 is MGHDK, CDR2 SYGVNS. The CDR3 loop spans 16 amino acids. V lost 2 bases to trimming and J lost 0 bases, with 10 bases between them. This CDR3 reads CASSESWGANTGELFF. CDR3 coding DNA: TGTGCCAGCAGTGAAAGTTGGGGTGCGAACACCGGGGAGCTGTTTTTT. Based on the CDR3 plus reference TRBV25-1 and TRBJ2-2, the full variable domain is EADIYQTPRYLVIGTGKKITLECSQTMGHDKMYWYQQDPGMELHLIHYSYGVNSTEKGDLSSESTVSRIRTEHFPLTLESARPSHTSQYLCASSESWGANTGELFFGEGSRLTVL.

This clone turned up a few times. CDR3 coding DNA: TGTGCCAGCAGCTTTGGCGCGGGCAAGGCTGAAGAGACCCAGTACTTC. Translating gives CASSFGAGKAEETQYF. The V and J genes are TRBV11-2 and TRBJ2-5, with D possibly being TRBD2 (5 bases). Germline CDR1 reads SGHAT; CDR2 reads FQNNGV. This CDR3 spans 16 amino acids. The ends were cut back, 3 bases at V and 3 bases at J, with 17 bases in the middle.

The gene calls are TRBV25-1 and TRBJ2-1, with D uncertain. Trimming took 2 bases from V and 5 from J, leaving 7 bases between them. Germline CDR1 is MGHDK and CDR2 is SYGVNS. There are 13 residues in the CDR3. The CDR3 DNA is TGTGCCAGCAGTGAACCTGTTCACAATGAGCAGTTCTTC. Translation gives CASSEPVHNEQFF.